Listed below are T cell receptor beta chains from one sample, sequenced in a study of T cell responses to AZD1222 COVID-19 vaccine. Assay used: immunoSEQ multiplex PCR; TCRdb lists only in-frame clones, some missing. Of roughly 130,000 clones in the sample, 80% to 90% were seen once. The sample consisted of peripheral blood, taken on day 0 of AZD1222 vaccination. Every receptor here comes from an adult in good health. CDR3s include the opening cysteine and the closing phenylalanine or tryptophan. The D gene is left open where the match is weak. Size is omitted from some rows. Given values are once, few, many or a class for expanded clones.

D gene	V gene	J gene	clone size	CDR3 DNA	CDR3 protein
TRBD1	TRBV5-6	TRBJ1-6	.	TGTGCCAGCAGCTTGTTACAGGGGTATTCACCCCTCCACTTT	CASSLLQGYSPLHF
.	TRBV3-1/TRBV3-2	TRBJ1-2	few	TGTGCCAGCAGCCTCGCCGGCAGGCGGAACTATGGCTACACCTTC	CASSLAGRRNYGYTF
TRBD1	TRBV6-5	TRBJ1-5	once	TGTGCCAGCAGTCAGACAGGGTCCCCTCAGCCCCAGCATTTT	CASSQTGSPQPQHF
.	TRBV6-2/TRBV6-3	TRBJ2-4	.	TGTGCCAGCAGTTACAGCTTTCATCAGGTCGCGGCCTTAGTAGCCAAAAACATTCAGTACTTC	CASSYSFHQVAALVAKNIQYF
TRBD2	TRBV28	TRBJ2-5	.	TGTGCCAGTCAGCGGGATGTGGAGACCCAGTACTTC	CASQRDVETQYF
.	TRBV18	TRBJ1-4	.	TGTGCCAGCTCACCGCAGGCGGCTGAAAAACTGTTTTTT	CASSPQAAEKLFF
TRBD1	TRBV30	TRBJ1-6	.	TGTGCCTGGAGTGCGAAACAGGGGTATAATTCACCCCTCCACTTT	CAWSAKQGYNSPLHF
TRBD2	TRBV7-2	TRBJ2-5	.	TGTGCCAGCAGCTCTCTAGCGGGGGTGGCCCAGTACTTC	CASSSLAGVAQYF
.	TRBV29-1	TRBJ1-2	.	TGCAGCGTTTTAGTGGCGGGCTATGGCTACACCTTC	CSVLVAGYGYTF
.	TRBV7-8	TRBJ1-2	.	TGTGCCAGCAGCCAATTGGTTGGGGATGGCTACACCTTC	CASSQLVGDGYTF
TRBD2	TRBV11-3	TRBJ2-3	.	TGTGCCAGCGGGATGGGCGGGGGGCCTACAGATACGCAGTATTTT	CASGMGGGPTDTQYF
TRBD2	TRBV7-8	TRBJ2-1	once	TGTGCCAGCAGCCAACCGGAAGGGGAGGGTCCCCTTTACAATGAGCAGTTCTTC	CASSQPEGEGPLYNEQFF
.	TRBV4-1	TRBJ2-7	.	TGCGCCAGCAGCCAAGTACAGGGTCCCTACGAGCAGTACTTC	CASSQVQGPYEQYF
.	TRBV13	TRBJ1-5	once	TGTGCCAGCTGCCGGGGCAATCAGCCCCAGCATTTT	CASCRGNQPQHF
TRBD2	TRBV27	TRBJ2-1	.	TGTGCCAGCATGGGGGGGCTAGCGGGACCGGGTGAGCAGTTCTTC	CASMGGLAGPGEQFF
.	TRBV4-3	TRBJ1-4	few	TGCGCCAGCAGCCAAGGGGCTGGCGAAAAACTGTTTTTT	CASSQGAGEKLFF
TRBD2	TRBV7-9	TRBJ2-7	.	TGTGCCAGCAGCTTAGGGGGGCCTAGCGGGAGGAGGTACGAGCAGTACTTC	CASSLGGPSGRRYEQYF
.	TRBV4-3	TRBJ2-7	once	TGCGCCAGCAGCCAAGATCGGGGGAAAGCCTCCTACGAGCAGTACTTC	CASSQDRGKASYEQYF
TRBD2	TRBV28	TRBJ2-2	.	TGTGCCAGCAGCGTAGCGGGAGAGGGCACCGGGGAGCTGTTTTTT	CASSVAGEGTGELFF
.	TRBV18	TRBJ2-2	.	TGTGCCAGCTCCCCGCGTGGGGAGCTGTTTTTT	CASSPRGELFF
.	TRBV6-5	TRBJ1-4	.	TGTGCCAGCAGACAAACAGGGTTCCCGAATGAAAAACTGTTTTTT	CASRQTGFPNEKLFF
TRBD1	TRBV5-5	TRBJ1-3	.	TGTGCCAGCAGCCAAAGACCGGGACAGGGGTCCTCTGGAAACACCATATATTTT	CASSQRPGQGSSGNTIYF
.	TRBV15	TRBJ1-6	.	TGTGCCACCAGCAGAGATCGGATGGGGTCACCCCTCCACTTT	CATSRDRMGSPLHF
.	TRBV19	TRBJ2-1	.	TGTGCCAGTAGTAATCCTGGGCTAAGCTCCTACAATGAGCAGTTCTTC	CASSNPGLSSYNEQFF
.	TRBV28	TRBJ1-5	.	TGTGCCAGCAGTTTACCAGGGTATCAGCCCCAGCATTTT	CASSLPGYQPQHF
TRBD1	TRBV4-3	TRBJ1-2	.	TGCGCCAGCAGCCAGCGTGGGACAGGGGCTAACTATGGCTACACCTTC	CASSQRGTGANYGYTF
.	TRBV4-1	TRBJ2-7	.	TGCGCCAGCAGCCAAGTTGATAACCCTAACTACGAGCAGTACTTC	CASSQVDNPNYEQYF
.	TRBV7-9	TRBJ2-7	.	TGTGCCAGCAGCTTGTATGAAGGGGGTATCGACGAGCAGTACTTC	CASSLYEGGIDEQYF
.	TRBV28	TRBJ1-6	once	TGTGCCAGCACGGAGGGGCAGGGCTTCCTTGGTTCACCCCTCCACTTT	CASTEGQGFLGSPLHF
.	TRBV28	TRBJ2-7	.	TGTGCCAGCAGTTTCGGTGGAGAGAGCTCCTACGAGCAGTACTTC	CASSFGGESSYEQYF
.	TRBV29-1	TRBJ1-5	.	TGCAGCGTTTTCCCCCAACCCCAGCATTTT	CSVFPQPQHF
.	TRBV19	TRBJ1-5	.	TGTGCCAGTAGTCCCTCAGCGGGGTTTTACAATCAGCCCCAGCATTTT	CASSPSAGFYNQPQHF
TRBD1	TRBV5-6	TRBJ1-6	.	TGTGCCAGCAGCGCGACCGGGACAGGGGGCTCCTATAATTCACCCCTCCACTTT	CASSATGTGGSYNSPLHF
.	TRBV3-1/TRBV3-2	TRBJ2-7	.	TGTGCCAGCAGCCAAGTTGGGACCTACGAGCAGTACTTC	CASSQVGTYEQYF
.	TRBV6-5	TRBJ1-5	.	TGTGCCAGCATAGCGGCAGGGAATCAGCCCCAGCATTTT	CASIAAGNQPQHF